What follows describes a single T cell receptor beta chain. This specimen comes from a study of blood T cell repertoires in COVID-19. Looking at the study overall: COVID-19 samples from acute and convalescent phases originated in the United States, Italy and Spain.

Original analysis: By means of reference gene primer amplification, nucleated cell counts were estimated. The data were produced by immunoSEQ multiplex PCR, yet TCRdb's version contains in-frame clones alone and is incomplete. That table gives V, J and clone size, and the DNA gave D and trimming. This table holds 350,000 to 400,000 clones, over 75% found once. In terms of age and location, participants ranged from about 18 to 95 years and lived in about 25 US areas. Cohorts were based on clinical histories the participants reported. The sequenced sample was PBMCs or T cells enriched from blood (not recorded which). The clonotype originates from a man aged 35 to 55 in a cohort exposed to, infected with or recovered from COVID-19 (not recorded which).

CDR3 region: CASSESAGRSGGKLFF. As DNA, the CDR3 is TGCGCCAGCAGTGAGTCGGCTGGGCGGTCGGGAGGAAAACTGTTTTTT. The J gene is TRBJ1-4, the V gene TRBV10-1; D gene uncertain. In germline, CDR1 is WNHNN, CDR2 SYGVQD (reference sequence). The CDR3 totals 16 residues. The V and J ends lost 0 bases and 10 bases respectively, with 18 bases between them.